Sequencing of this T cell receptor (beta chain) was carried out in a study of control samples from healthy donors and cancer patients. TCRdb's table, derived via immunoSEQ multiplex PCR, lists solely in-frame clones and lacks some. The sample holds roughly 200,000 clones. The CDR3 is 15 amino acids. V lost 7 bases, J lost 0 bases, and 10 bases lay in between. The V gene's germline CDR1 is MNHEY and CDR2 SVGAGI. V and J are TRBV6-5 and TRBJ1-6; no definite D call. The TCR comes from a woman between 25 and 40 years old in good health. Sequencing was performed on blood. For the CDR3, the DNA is TGTGCCAGCACCACGACTGACTCCTATAATTCACCCCTCCACTTT. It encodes CASTTTDSYNSPLHF.